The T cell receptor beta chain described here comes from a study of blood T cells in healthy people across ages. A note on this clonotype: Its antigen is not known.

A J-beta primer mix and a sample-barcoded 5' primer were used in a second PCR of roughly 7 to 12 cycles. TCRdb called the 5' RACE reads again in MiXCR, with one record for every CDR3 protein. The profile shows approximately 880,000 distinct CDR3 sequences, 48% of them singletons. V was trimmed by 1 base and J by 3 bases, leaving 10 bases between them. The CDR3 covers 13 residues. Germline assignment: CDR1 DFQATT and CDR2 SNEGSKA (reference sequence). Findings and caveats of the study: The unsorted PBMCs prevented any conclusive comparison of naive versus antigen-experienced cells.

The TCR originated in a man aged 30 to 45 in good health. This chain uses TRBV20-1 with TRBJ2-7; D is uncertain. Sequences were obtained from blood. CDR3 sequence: CSARARKIYEQYF. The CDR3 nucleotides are TGCAGTGCTAGAGCCCGGAAAATCTACGAGCAGTACTTC.